These T cell receptor beta chains were read from a single sample in a study of blood T cell repertoires in COVID-19. Only in-frame clones appear in the TCRdb table, and some are missing; sequencing was by immunoSEQ multiplex PCR. The data contain over 250,000 clones, around 86% of them singletons. Sequencing was performed on peripheral blood. The receptor set was obtained from a man aged 35 to 55 who had recovered from COVID-19. Both conserved end residues are part of each CDR3. D genes are given only for firm matches. Clone size, where shown, is once, few, many, or a class for clones that have expanded.

J gene,V gene,CDR3 length,D gene,clone size,CDR3 DNA,CDR3 protein
TRBJ2-1,TRBV18,13,TRBD2,NA,TGTGCCAGCTCACGTAGCGGGGGCAATGAGCAGTTCTTC,CASSRSGGNEQFF
TRBJ1-2,TRBV9,13,NA,NA,TGTGCCAGCAGCCCCCCCCGGGAGGAGGGCTACACCTTC,CASSPPREEGYTF
TRBJ2-5,TRBV11-2,14,NA,NA,TGTGCCAGCAGCTTAGTTCCCCACGGGGAGACCCAGTACTTC,CASSLVPHGETQYF
TRBJ1-6,TRBV7-2,16,TRBD1,NA,TGTGCCAGCAGCTCCCGGGACAGGGGGCTTCGATCACCCCTCCACTTT,CASSSRDRGLRSPLHF
TRBJ2-2,TRBV6-2/TRBV6-3,13,NA,NA,TGTGCCAGCAGCCCGTATGACACCGGGGAGCTGTTTTTT,CASSPYDTGELFF
TRBJ1-2,TRBV5-1,16,TRBD1,once,TGCGCCAGCAGCTTGGAGGGGACAGGGGCTAACTATGGCTACACCTTC,CASSLEGTGANYGYTF
TRBJ2-1,TRBV7-3,14,TRBD2,NA,TGTGCCAGCAGCTTCCCCGGGACTAGCGATGAGCAGTTCTTC,CASSFPGTSDEQFF
TRBJ2-7,TRBV7-8,12,NA,NA,TGTGCCAGCAGCTTATGGGGCGACGAGCAGTACTTC,CASSLWGDEQYF
TRBJ1-5,TRBV5-8,17,TRBD1,NA,TGTGCCAGCAGCCTGGCTCCCGGGACAGGGATCGATCAGCCCCAGCATTTT,CASSLAPGTGIDQPQHF
TRBJ2-7,TRBV30,14,TRBD2,few,TGTGCCTGGAGTAAGGGACTAGTTATCCACGAGCAGTACTTC,CAWSKGLVIHEQYF
TRBJ2-3,TRBV10-3,18,TRBD2,NA,TGTGCCATCAGTCAACTAGCGGGGGGGCCTGATCGCACAGATACGCAGTATTTT,CAISQLAGGPDRTDTQYF
TRBJ2-1,TRBV7-2,14,NA,NA,TGTGCCAGCAGTCCCCCGGGACTTTACAATGAGCAGTTCTTC,CASSPPGLYNEQFF
TRBJ2-1,TRBV5-4,16,TRBD2,NA,TGTGCCAGCAGCTCCCCCGCTAGCGGGAGAAGAAATGAGCAGTTCTTC,CASSSPASGRRNEQFF
TRBJ1-5,TRBV5-1,16,TRBD1,few,TGCGCCAGCAGCGCAACGACAGGGAACTTCAATCAGCCCCAGCATTTT,CASSATTGNFNQPQHF
TRBJ2-7,TRBV19,13,NA,NA,TGTGCCAGTAGTATTAGCAGCTTCTACGAGCAGTACTTC,CASSISSFYEQYF
TRBJ2-7,TRBV7-6,13,NA,NA,TGTGCCAGCAGCTTAGTGGGGGGCTACGAGCAGTACTTC,CASSLVGGYEQYF
TRBJ1-5,TRBV4-1,16,NA,NA,TGCGCCAGCAGCCAAGGGAGCAGGGATTGGGGCCAGCCCCAGCATTTT,CASSQGSRDWGQPQHF